A selection of T cell receptor beta chains follows, all from one sample in a study of T cell responses to AZD1222 COVID-19 vaccine. Assay: immunoSEQ multiplex PCR; the TCRdb copy retains only in-frame clones and omits some. The table shows tens of thousands of clones, with 75% to 90% occurring only once. This specimen consisted of peripheral blood, obtained 28 days after the second AZD1222 dose. The receptors here all came from an adult who received the AZD1222 COVID-19 vaccine. Each CDR3 is given with its conserved first and last residue. D genes are given only for firm matches. Clone size is not always given. Where it is, it says once, few, many or a class for expanded clones.

TRBD1,TRBV4-1,-,TRBJ1-6,CASSQETGSYNSPLHF,TGCGCCAGCAGCCAAGAGACAGGGAGCTATAATTCACCCCTCCACTTT
-,TRBV4-1,-,TRBJ1-4,CASSQASEGEKLFF,TGCGCCAGCAGCCAAGCGTCAGAGGGTGAAAAACTGTTTTTT
-,TRBV5-1,-,TRBJ2-7,CASSFGDSGTREQYF,TGCGCCAGCAGCTTCGGGGACTCCGGGACGAGAGAGCAGTACTTC
-,TRBV27,-,TRBJ2-7,CASRLQISSYEQYF,TGTGCCAGCAGGCTCCAGATTTCCTCCTACGAGCAGTACTTC
-,TRBV7-9,once,TRBJ1-6,CASSLVSGRRKGLALHF,TGTGCCAGCAGCTTAGTATCAGGGAGACGCAAGGGGCTAGCCCTCCACTTT
TRBD2,TRBV19,-,TRBJ2-2,CASSPNPSGGFPRELFF,TGTGCCAGTAGTCCGAATCCTAGCGGGGGTTTTCCCCGGGAGCTGTTTTTT
TRBD2,TRBV7-2,-,TRBJ2-7,CASSGSGNSYEQYF,TGTGCCAGCAGCGGTAGCGGGAACTCCTACGAGCAGTACTTC
TRBD1,TRBV27,once,TRBJ1-1,CASSRQPGQGNTEAFF,TGTGCCAGCAGTAGACAACCGGGACAGGGGAACACTGAAGCTTTCTTT
-,TRBV10-2,-,TRBJ2-5,CASSRQETQYF,TGCGCCAGCAGTCGCCAAGAGACCCAGTACTTC
-,TRBV29-1,-,TRBJ2-7,CSVEVGLEQYF,TGCAGCGTTGAAGTGGGTCTGGAGCAGTACTTC
-,TRBV19,-,TRBJ1-5,CASRVSKGPRPQHF,TGTGCCAGTAGGGTCAGTAAGGGCCCTCGGCCCCAGCATTTT
-,TRBV5-6,once,TRBJ2-7,CASSFQADVSYEQYF,TGTGCCAGCAGCTTCCAGGCAGATGTTTCCTACGAGCAGTACTTC
-,TRBV19,-,TRBJ1-5,CASSEGRWNQPQHF,TGTGCCAGTAGCGAGGGGAGGTGGAATCAGCCCCAGCATTTT
TRBD2,TRBV27,-,TRBJ2-5,CASSSYSGSWETQYF,TGTGCCAGCAGTTCGTACAGCGGGAGTTGGGAGACCCAGTACTTC
-,TRBV9,-,TRBJ2-2,CASSSRSTGELFF,TGTGCCAGCAGCTCCCGCAGCACCGGGGAGCTGTTTTTT
-,TRBV5-4,-,TRBJ2-7,CASSPTVSYEQYF,TGTGCCAGCAGCCCTACGGTCTCCTACGAGCAGTACTTC
-,TRBV10-3,-,TRBJ1-3,CAISLDGNTIYF,TGTGCCATCAGTTTGGACGGTAACACCATATATTTT
-,TRBV27,-,TRBJ1-1,CASSLSDPRTEAFF,TGTGCCAGCAGTTTATCCGACCCTCGGACTGAAGCTTTCTTT
-,TRBV28,-,TRBJ1-2,CASSFPSGQKNYGYTF,TGTGCCAGCAGTTTCCCCTCCGGACAGAAGAACTATGGCTACACCTTC
-,TRBV5-4,-,TRBJ2-5,CASRGSTETQYF,TGTGCCAGCAGAGGGTCGACAGAGACCCAGTACTTC
-,TRBV11-1,-,TRBJ2-2,CASSSRGITNTGELFF,TGTGCCAGCAGCTCTAGGGGAATTACGAACACCGGGGAGCTGTTTTTT
-,TRBV9,-,TRBJ1-3,CASNPDGFSGNTIYF,TGTGCCAGCAACCCTGACGGCTTCTCTGGAAACACCATATATTTT
-,TRBV19,-,TRBJ2-1,CASSTSSYNEQFF,TGTGCCAGTAGTACGAGCTCCTACAATGAGCAGTTCTTC
-,TRBV14,once,TRBJ2-2,CASSRTDIYTGELFF,TGTGCCAGCAGCCGAACCGACATCTACACCGGGGAGCTGTTTTTT
-,TRBV6-5,-,TRBJ2-2,CASSPGHSNTGELFF,TGTGCCAGCAGCCCGGGACACTCGAACACCGGGGAGCTGTTTTTT
TRBD2,TRBV6-1,-,TRBJ2-3,CASSEQAGGTDTQYF,TGTGCCAGCAGTGAACAAGCGGGGGGAACAGATACGCAGTATTTT
TRBD1,TRBV6-5,-,TRBJ1-4,CASSYEGGQGEGKLFF,TGTGCCAGCAGTTACGAGGGGGGACAGGGGGAAGGAAAACTGTTTTTT
TRBD1,TRBV9,-,TRBJ1-1,CASSRGTVSTEAFF,TGTGCCAGCAGCCGCGGGACAGTTTCCACTGAAGCTTTCTTT
-,TRBV6-5,once,TRBJ2-3,CASRYEGDGTDTQYF,TGTGCCAGCAGGTACGAGGGGGATGGCACAGATACGCAGTATTTT
TRBD2,TRBV6-1,-,TRBJ2-6,CASSASGGSGANVLTF,TGTGCCAGCAGTGCTAGCGGGGGCTCTGGGGCCAACGTCCTGACTTTC
-,TRBV28,-,TRBJ2-7,CASSLRVTYEQYF,TGTGCCAGCAGTTTACGCGTGACCTACGAGCAGTACTTC
-,TRBV3-1/TRBV3-2,-,TRBJ1-4,CASSQEASRNEKLFF,TGTGCCAGCAGCCAAGAGGCCAGTCGTAATGAAAAACTGTTTTTT
-,TRBV11-2,-,TRBJ1-2,CASSLTERRTPYGYTF,TGTGCCAGCAGCTTAACGGAAAGGCGGACCCCTTATGGCTACACCTTC
-,TRBV2,once,TRBJ2-1,CASSPTGAAYNEQFF,TGTGCCAGCAGCCCCACGGGGGCTGCATACAATGAGCAGTTCTTC
TRBD1,TRBV5-4,-,TRBJ1-2,CASSYAGTDGYTF,TGTGCCAGCAGCTACGCCGGGACAGATGGCTACACCTTC
-,TRBV5-5,few,TRBJ2-7,CASSPVLTGFEQYF,TGTGCCAGCAGCCCAGTGCTGACAGGATTCGAGCAGTACTTC
-,TRBV20-1,-,TRBJ2-5,CSASQDSFSETQYF,TGCAGTGCTAGTCAAGACTCCTTTTCGGAGACCCAGTACTTC
-,TRBV7-8,few,TRBJ2-7,CASSLSRGYEQYF,TGTGCCAGCAGCTTATCCCGGGGTTACGAGCAGTACTTC
-,TRBV9,-,TRBJ2-7,CASSVAPGNYEQYF,TGTGCCAGCAGCGTAGCTCCAGGAAACTACGAGCAGTACTTC
TRBD1,TRBV18,-,TRBJ2-7,CASSLGGSYEQYF,TGTGCCAGCTCGTTAGGGGGCAGCTACGAGCAGTACTTC
-,TRBV28,-,TRBJ2-3,CASSVAPSTDTQYF,TGTGCCAGCAGCGTGGCGCCTAGCACAGATACGCAGTATTTT